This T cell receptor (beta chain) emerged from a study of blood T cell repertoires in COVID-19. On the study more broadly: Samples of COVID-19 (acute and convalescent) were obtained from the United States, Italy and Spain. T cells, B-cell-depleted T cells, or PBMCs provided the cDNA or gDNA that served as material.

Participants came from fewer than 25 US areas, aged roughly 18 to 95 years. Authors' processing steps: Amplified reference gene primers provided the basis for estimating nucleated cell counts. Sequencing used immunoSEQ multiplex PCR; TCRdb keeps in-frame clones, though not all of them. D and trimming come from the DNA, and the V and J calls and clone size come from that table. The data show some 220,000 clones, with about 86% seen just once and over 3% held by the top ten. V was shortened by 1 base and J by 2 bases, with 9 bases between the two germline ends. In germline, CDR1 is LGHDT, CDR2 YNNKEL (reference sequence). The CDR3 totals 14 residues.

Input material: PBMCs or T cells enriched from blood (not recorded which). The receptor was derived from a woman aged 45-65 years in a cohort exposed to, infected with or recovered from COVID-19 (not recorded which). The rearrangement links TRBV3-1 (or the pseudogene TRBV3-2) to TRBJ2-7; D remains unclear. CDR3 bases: TGTGCCAGCAGCCAAGCTCGGGTTCCCTACGAGCAGTACTTC. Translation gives CASSQARVPYEQYF.